The source of this T cell receptor (beta chain) is a study of early T cells in non-severe SARS-CoV-2 infection. Notes on the study in general: Clonotype matching in VDJdb favored anti-spike CD8 responses and did not capture private and CD4 specificities.

This clonotype has more than one count but fewer than ten. The antigen is unknown. TCRdb reanalysed the 5' RACE reads using MiXCR and keeps one entry per CDR3 protein. The data contain 65,000 to 85,000 distinct CDR3 sequences, about 9.1% of them singletons. This CDR3 comprises 15 residues. Germline loops: CDR1 LGHDT, CDR2 YNNKEL (reference sequence). Trimming pared 0 bases from V and 5 bases from J, leaving 13 bases between. This receptor was taken from an adult who was a healthcare worker with PCR-confirmed SARS-CoV-2 infection or an uninfected control (not recorded which). The chain employs TRBV3-1 and TRBJ1-2; possible D gene TRBD1, 6 bases. The specimen was whole blood, collected at baseline. The CDR3 nucleotides read TGTGCCAGCAGCCAAGACAGGGGAAGAGGATATGGCTACACCTTC. Encoded protein: CASSQDRGRGYGYTF.